One and the same sample provided the 20 T cell receptor beta chains below, sequenced in a study of blood T cells in healthy people across ages. Using a J-beta primer mix together with a sample-barcoded 5' primer, a second PCR was run for about 6 to 12 cycles. TCRdb re-called the 5' RACE reads through MiXCR, storing one row per CDR3 protein. The sample comprises around 1,000,000 distinct CDR3 sequences, approximately 25% of which are singletons, and approximately 0.79% rests with the top ten. This same sample was also part of a study on T cells of mothers and their children.

The sample consisted of blood. These receptors all stem from a girl aged 2-10 years in good health.

This clonotype was counted only a few times. The chain carries TRBV9 and TRBJ2-2; D ambiguous. From germline, CDR1 is SGDLS and CDR2 YYNGEE. Between the trimmed V and J ends, which lost 0 bases and 6 bases, there was a span of 6 bases. There are 13 residues in the CDR3. Written as DNA, the CDR3 is TGTGCCAGCAGCGTAGAGTCCCCCGGGGAGCTGTTTTTT. Translated, it gives CASSVESPGELFF.

The V call is TRBV3-1, the J call TRBJ1-2; the match to TRBD1 covers 9 bases. This CDR3 has 13 amino acids. Germline V gene data show CDR1 as LGHDT and CDR2 as YNNKEL (reference sequence). Germline trimming cut 3 bases from V and 7 bases from J; bases unmatched to any gene: 3. In DNA form, the CDR3 reads TGTGCCAGCAGCCACCCGGACAGGGGTGGCTACACCTTC. Protein product: CASSHPDRGGYTF.

This clonotype was detected only a few times. The chain employs TRBV2 and TRBJ1-4, with D uncertain. Between the trimmed V and J ends, which lost 6 bases and 5 bases, there was a span of 16 bases. Germline V gene sequence: CDR1 SNHLY, CDR2 FYNNEI. This CDR3 has 15 amino acids. The CDR3 loop reads CASSPVFGANEKLFF. The CDR3, as DNA: TGTGCCAGCAGCCCTGTGTTTGGCGCGAATGAAAAACTGTTTTTT.

This clonotype was seen a few times. This chain uses TRBV6-6 with TRBJ2-7; 7 bases align to TRBD2. The CDR3 contains 13 residues. The V and J ends lost 6 bases and 4 bases, in that order; junction bases with no gene match: 6. Germline V gene lookup returns CDR1 MNHNY and CDR2 SVGAGI (reference sequence). In nucleotides, the CDR3 is TGTGCCAGCAGGCTAGCGGAACCATACGAGCAGTACTTC. As protein: CASRLAEPYEQYF.

The J gene is TRBJ1-1, the V gene TRBV10-3, with D maybe TRBD1 (5 bases). Germline V gene sequence: CDR1 ENHRY, CDR2 SYGVKD. This CDR3 contains 13 residues. Deletions cut 2 bases from V and 1 base from J, with 5 bases between. In DNA, the CDR3 is TGTGCCATCAGTGAGGGGGCGAACACTGAAGCTTTCTTT. Its protein is CAISEGANTEAFF.

The chain links TRBV20-1 to TRBJ1-4; D gene ambiguous. V lost 6 bases and J 9 bases, leaving 29 bases between the germline ends. Looked up from germline, CDR1 is DFQATT and CDR2 is SNEGSKA (reference sequence). The length of the CDR3 is 17 residues. DNA for the CDR3: TGCAGTGCCCTCGGAGGGTGGAACTTCACGGCCATGAAAAAACTGTTTTTT. It yields the protein CSALGGWNFTAMKKLFF.

The chain employs TRBV20-1 and TRBJ1-1; the D gene is possibly TRBD1 (5 bases). The CDR3 sequence is 14 residues long. The V end was cut by 3 bases, the J end by 0 bases, with 11 bases between. CDR1 is DFQATT, CDR2 SNEGSKA, per germline (reference sequence). CDR3 DNA: TGCAGTGCTAGGGGGCCTGTAATGAACACTGAAGCTTTCTTT. This sequence encodes CSARGPVMNTEAFF.

V and J are TRBV4-3 and TRBJ2-7; 8 bases match TRBD2. The CDR3 runs 17 residues. CDR1 is LGHNA, CDR2 YSLEER, per germline. J lost 0 bases, V lost 0 bases, and 7 bases had no gene match. The CDR3: CASSQESAGGLSYEQYF. CDR3 nucleotide sequence: TGCGCCAGCAGCCAAGAATCCGCGGGGGGTCTCTCCTACGAGCAGTACTTC.

This clonotype was seen only a few times. V and J are TRBV6-5 and TRBJ2-3, with D tentatively TRBD2 (5 bases). Germline V gene data show CDR1 as MNHEY and CDR2 as SVGAGI. The CDR3 loop spans 13 amino acids. Trimming took 5 bases from V and 2 from J, leaving 8 bases between them. The CDR3 DNA reads TGTGCCAGCAGTGAGGGAAACACAGATACGCAGTATTTT. This encodes CASSEGNTDTQYF.

This clonotype was counted only a few times. The chain is built from TRBV3-1 and TRBJ2-1; no firm D call. This CDR3 contains 16 residues. V was shortened by 1 base and J by 2 bases, with 12 bases between the two germline ends. Germline CDR1 is LGHDT and CDR2 is YNNKEL (reference sequence). The CDR3 sequence is CASSQVASRAYNEQFF. CDR3 nucleotide sequence: TGTGCCAGCAGCCAAGTCGCCAGTCGTGCCTACAATGAGCAGTTCTTC.

This clonotype was observed a few times. The V gene is TRBV20-1, the J gene TRBJ2-5; D not certain. V dropped 0 bases and J dropped 5 bases, with 10 bases sitting between them. The CDR3 has 13 amino acids. CDR1 and CDR2 (germline): DFQATT, SNEGSKA (reference sequence). The CDR3 here is CSARDPGWETQYF. CDR3 in DNA: TGCAGTGCTAGAGATCCCGGTTGGGAGACCCAGTACTTC.

There are a few counts of this clonotype. The junction and the germline gene differ at one end; a read error may be behind it. The rearrangement uses TRBV7-2 and TRBJ2-4; D uncertain. The CDR3 is made up of 15 amino acids. Germline assignment: CDR1 SGHTA and CDR2 FQGNSA. The CDR3 nucleotides read TGTGCCGGCAGCTTAGTTAGCTATGCCAAAAACATTCAGTACTTC. Amino acids: CAGSLVSYAKNIQYF.

This clonotype was observed a handful of times. The J gene is TRBJ2-3, the V gene TRBV29-1; unclear D gene. The V end lost 3 bases, the J end lost 6 bases, and 13 bases lay between the germline ends. This CDR3 contains 13 residues. Germline loops: CDR1 SQVTM, CDR2 ANQGSEA. CDR3 sequence: CSVEQVFLDTQYF. The DNA of the CDR3 is TGCAGCGTTGAGCAGGTTTTTTTGGATACGCAGTATTTT.

The chain is built from TRBV29-1 and TRBJ1-4; D is unclear. The CDR3 has 10 amino acids. The ends were cut back, 7 bases at V and 4 bases at J, with 4 bases in the middle. Germline lookup yields CDR1 SQVTM and CDR2 ANQGSEA. This CDR3 reads CSGGNEKLFF. The CDR3 DNA sequence: TGCAGCGGCGGTAATGAAAAACTGTTTTTT.

The chain recombines TRBV10-3 with TRBJ2-5, with 7 bases aligning to TRBD1. V lost 3 bases to trimming and J lost 2 bases; unmatched junction nucleotides: 3. The CDR3 contains 14 residues. CDR1 and CDR2 (germline): ENHRY, SYGVKD. CDR3 nucleotide sequence: TGTGCCATCAGTGATAGGGGGCGACAAGAGACCCAGTACTTC. It encodes CAISDRGRQETQYF.

The chain has TRBV5-6 and TRBJ2-7, with unresolved D. Germline V gene data show CDR1 as SGHDT and CDR2 as YYEEEE. This CDR3 contains 13 residues. V was pared by 3 bases and J by 7 bases, with 14 bases between. The CDR3 bases are TGTGCCAGCAGCTCTACGTCAGGCGGAGAGCAGTACTTC. As protein: CASSSTSGGEQYF.

This clonotype was picked up a small number of times. The chain recombines TRBV11-2 with TRBJ2-6; a possible D gene is TRBD2 (7 bases). Germline CDR1 reads SGHAT; CDR2 reads FQNNGV. The CDR3 sequence is 17 residues long. The V gene lost 5 bases and the J gene lost 1 base, with 15 bases spanning the gap. Here the CDR3 reads CASSLRRGASGANVLTF. The CDR3, as DNA: TGTGCCAGCAGCCTAAGACGGGGGGCTTCTGGGGCCAACGTCCTGACTTTC.

The chain recombines TRBV5-3 with TRBJ2-5; D unresolved. TRBV5-3 is given ORF status, its function remaining uncertain. V was clipped by 3 bases and J by 1 base, with 10 bases between them. This CDR3 has 14 amino acids. In DNA form, the CDR3 reads TGTGCCAGAAGCTCCTGGGTGGCCCAAGAGACCCAGTACTTC. It encodes CARSSWVAQETQYF.

This clonotype was found a few times. This chain links TRBV4-1 with TRBJ2-1, with TRBD2 matching over 15 bases. V shed 1 base and J 4 bases; nucleotides not matched to a gene: 2. This CDR3 has 17 residues. Germline CDR1 is MGHRA and CDR2 is YSYEKL. The DNA for the CDR3 is TGCGCCAGCAGCCAAGTAGGGACTAGCGGGAGGTACAATGAGCAGTTCTTC. Protein product: CASSQVGTSGRYNEQFF.

The chain recombines TRBV5-1 with TRBJ2-1, with D possibly being TRBD2 (7 bases). The CDR3 length is 15 residues. Trimming cost V 7 bases and J 0 bases, with 14 bases left between them. CDR1 and CDR2 from the germline V gene are SGHRS and YFSETQ. The CDR3 bases are TGCGCCAGCGCAACTGGGGGGGCCTCCTACAATGAGCAGTTCTTC. It specifies CASATGGASYNEQFF.